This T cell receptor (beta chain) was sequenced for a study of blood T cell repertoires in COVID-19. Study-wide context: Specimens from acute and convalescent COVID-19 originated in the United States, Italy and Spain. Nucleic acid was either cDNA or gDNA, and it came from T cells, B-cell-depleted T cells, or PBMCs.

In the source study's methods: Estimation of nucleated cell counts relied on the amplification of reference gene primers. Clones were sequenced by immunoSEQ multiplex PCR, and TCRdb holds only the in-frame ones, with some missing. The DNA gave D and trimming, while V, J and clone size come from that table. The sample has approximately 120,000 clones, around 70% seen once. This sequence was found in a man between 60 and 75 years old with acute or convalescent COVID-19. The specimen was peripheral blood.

The CDR3 sequence: CASSQDIPSGGAGTQYF. The DNA for the CDR3 is TGTGCCAGCAGCCAAGATATCCCTAGCGGGGGGGCCGGCACGCAGTATTTT. The chain is built from TRBV4-2 and TRBJ2-3; 12 bases line up with TRBD2. The germline CDR1 and CDR2 sequences are LGHNA and YNFKEQ. CDR3 length equals 17 residues. Losses at the gene ends were 0 bases for V and 9 bases for J; bases not matched to a gene: 10.